This entry is about one T cell receptor beta chain. Its antigen is unknown. Base quality data are lacking; no much larger clone is found one base away. These data belong to a study of T cell responses to AZD1222 COVID-19 vaccine (dated by TCRdb to the early 2020s). Notes on the research overall: AZD1222 recipients with second doses at about 4 weeks or about 12 weeks were pooled, because spike-specific TCR depth and breadth did not differ between schedules. A total of 230 to 250 trial participants underwent TCR sequencing, of whom some 210 received two doses of AZD1222 and some 25 received two doses of the MenACWY control vaccine. Enrollment into the trials was organized by age into subgroups of 18-55, 56-69 and 70-plus years, and those subgroups contained roughly 160, 29 and 62 TCR-sequenced participants, respectively.

The CDR3 regions of human TCRbeta chains were subjected to immunosequencing. As for how the authors treated the data: Repertoire TCRs were matched against a reference library of SARS-CoV-2-specific TCRs generated with the MIRA antigen-specificity platform. Breadth was defined as the fraction of unique TCRs that were SARS-CoV-2-associated, and depth was defined as the fraction of total T cells that were SARS-CoV-2-associated. Using the MIRA data, each spike-specific TCR was assigned both to the spike region to which the TCR was reactive and to a CD4 or CD8 class. Log10-transformed breadth and depth values were compared by one-way ANOVA with Sidak's multiple comparisons tests. The source is immuneACCESS, and TCRdb retained only in-frame sequences with V and J called. Part of the clones is not carried over; for the studies checked, unresolved V genes explain less than half of this, and the remainder is unexplained. Clone size and the V and J calls come from that table; the DNA yielded D and trimming. The sample records some 86,000 clones, about 84% of which are singletons. In total, the top ten clones hold approximately 22% of the sample.

Read against the paper, the sample's time point label means: baseline before first vaccination. Samples from vaccinated people were obtained from the UK trials COV001 and COV002, which included a single-blind randomized controlled phase 2/3 trial of AZD1222 (ChAdOx1 nCoV-19) in healthy adults. For TCRbeta chain sequencing, PBMC samples were collected from trial participants at day 0 and at day 28 after the second dose. Beyond this particular receptor, the publication reports: Conclusions about previously exposed vaccinees are limited, since just a handful of AZD1222 recipients were seropositive for SARS-CoV-2 at baseline. The 56-69-year group was small, and its depth increase did not reach significance, likely because of low power. The vaccine-associated CD4 TCRs covered the entire spike protein, and the dominant responses fell in regions 160-218 and 743-854. Reportedly, almost half of the unique spike-specific TCRs recognized epitopes lying outside the regions that are mutated in the B.1.351 and B.1.1.7 variants. After two AZD1222 doses, both the breadth and the depth of spike-specific TCRs were significantly higher than at day 0 and than in MenACWY recipients. Participants were mostly white British and included more females than males, and it was suggested by the authors that clonal diversity may have been underestimated. Because no day 14 peak-response samples were available, repertoires were characterized only after the peak T cell response.

This sample comprised peripheral blood, obtained on day 0 of AZD1222 vaccination. The sequence derives from an adult in good health.

This receptor has the CDR3 CASSLVGGKGLSMQYF. The sequenced DNA: TGTGCCAGCAGTTTAGTAGGGGGGAAGGGCTTAAGCATGCAGTACTTC. The V gene is TRBV27 and the J gene is TRBJ2-7; the D gene is perhaps TRBD1 or TRBD2, each of them matching over 6 bases. The junction shows trimming of 2 bases on V and 9 bases on J, plus 23 bases between the germline ends. From cysteine to phenylalanine, the CDR3 is 16 amino acids long. Left in the record is the CDR3 DNA by itself, 48 bases read in frame from the first base. According to the germline V gene (reference sequence), CDR1 reads MNHEY and CDR2 reads SMNVEV.